This TCR beta chain appears in the sequencing data of a study of blood T cell repertoires in COVID-19. In the study overall: Samples taken during acute and convalescent COVID-19 were collected in the United States, Italy and Spain.

Original analysis: Amplification with reference gene primers provided the estimates of nucleated cell counts. This table comes from immunoSEQ multiplex PCR, and its TCRdb copy is limited to in-frame clones, with some not included. The V and J calls and the clone size are those of that table, but D and trimming were determined from the DNA. The sample contains more than 400,000 clones, around 90% of which appear only once. With 4 bases removed from V and 0 bases from J, the gap between germline ends came to 11 bases. The length of the CDR3 is 15 residues. Per the germline V gene, CDR1 is MDHEN and CDR2 is SYDVKM. Individuals aged 18 to 89 years were recruited from roughly 22 US areas.

The chain carries TRBV28 and TRBJ2-3; D possibly corresponds to TRBD1 (5 bases). The specimen was PBMCs or T cells enriched from blood (not recorded which). The receptor's source is a woman in her late teens or twenties who had recovered from COVID-19. The CDR3 loop is CASSSPQASTDTQYF. Written as DNA, the CDR3 is TGTGCCAGCAGTTCCCCACAGGCTAGCACAGATACGCAGTATTTT.